This T cell receptor (beta chain) is from a study of cytomegalovirus exposure and HLA in healthy donors. About the study: In a previous analysis, some 110 million unique TCR beta sequences were found from 150 million to 200 million T cells. Regarding the study as a whole: Equally common other TCR beta chains were less clonally expanded than HLA-associated ones, a later analysis found. Altogether, 150 to 200 TCR beta chains were recorded as cytomegalovirus-associated. The sole available immune exposure information was CMV serostatus.

With regard to this clone: No antigen is known for it.

The PCR made use of 60 Vbeta and 13 Jbeta primers. Data came from immunoSEQ multiplex PCR; TCRdb stores just in-frame clones and leaves some out. The repertoire includes 60,000 to 90,000 clones, around three quarters of them detected once, and roughly 9.7% sits in the top ten. The V gene's germline CDR1 is MNHEY and CDR2 SMNVEV (reference sequence). This CDR3 is 15 amino acids long. Trimming stripped 0 bases from V and 2 bases from J, with 11 bases between. This TCR derives from a woman aged 45-65 years in good health and CMV-seropositive. The sample comprised PBMCs. The rearrangement joins TRBV27 to TRBJ2-7; no clear D. The CDR3 loop reads CASSLSRFVAYEQYF. CDR3 sequence (DNA): TGTGCCAGCAGTTTATCGAGGTTCGTTGCCTACGAGCAGTACTTC.